This T cell receptor (beta chain) was identified during a study of shared T cell receptors in the human thymus (dated by TCRdb to the early 2020s). A note on the overall study: The study examined how the human thymus generates shared, self-reactive T-cell receptor alpha chains.

Concerning this clone: It lacks a known antigen. Base qualities were left out, and no much larger clone turns up one base away.

V is cut by 0 bases and J by 1 base, and the space between the germline ends is 16 bases. Counted from cysteine to phenylalanine, this CDR3 has 17 amino acids. The retained sequence is limited to the CDR3, 51 bases, with the frame set at the first base. CDR1 and CDR2, looked up from the germline V gene, are SGDLS and YYNGEE. Library preparation was by the immunoSEQ multiplex PCR assay. Sourced from immuneACCESS, this table was stored by TCRdb with only in-frame sequences that have V and J called. A share of the clones is absent; for the studies checked, an unresolved V gene accounts for under half, and the remainder has no known explanation. This sample lists 720,000 or so clones; approximately 85% were detected once. The top ten hold 0.0095% to 0.013% of the sample. The same sample was also studied in work on human thymus T cells. Looking at the second paper: In Finland, the donors were immunologically healthy infants who were having open corrective cardiac surgery for congenital heart defects. Thymus tissue was collected as surgical resects that were removed during corrective cardiac surgery. Both the thymic and the peripheral blood repertoires appeared to show biased V and J gene segment usage. The related research found that thymic TCR repertoires overlapped highly between unrelated individuals. TCR alpha and beta repertoires from roughly eight infant thymus samples and four related peripheral blood samples were characterized in the study. The infant donors were roughly 7 to 244 days old, and the cohort included five or six males and a couple of females. Thymocytes were freed from the tissue by mechanical means and kept at -70 degrees C as pellets of roughly 8.5-30 million cells. Genomic DNA was extracted from frozen cell pellets with a QIAsymphony instrument. Using the immunoSEQ multiplex PCR assay, the TCRB and TCRAD loci were amplified from a standardized quantity of quality-controlled genomic DNA. The amplicons covered the V(D)J region and were long enough to include the CDR3 and to identify the V and J genes. Amplicon sequencing was performed on an Illumina platform through the commercial immunoSEQ service. Primer bias and sequencing errors were corrected as previously described, and TCRAD and TCRB definitions were based on the IMGT database. Repertoires were analysed with immunoSEQ Analyzer 3.0 and VDJTools, covering basic statistics, V/J segment usage, diversity estimates, rarefaction and pairwise overlap. Chao1, ChaoE, Efron-Thisted, Shannon and inverse Simpson indices were used to estimate diversity, which was also estimated on datasets down-sampled to the smallest sample. For repertoire overlap, CDR3 nucleotide sequence, V gene and J gene had to match strictly, and clustering was done by Jaccard-based multidimensional scaling. On average, thymus samples yielded approximately 780,000 unique TCRB clonotypes, whereas blood samples yielded approximately 84,000.

The chain links TRBV9 with TRBJ1-1; a weak D assignment points to TRBD1 (6 bases agree). The TCR sequence derives from a girl in the first two years of life with a congenital heart defect. Donor details come from another sample of the same person, matched by shared clones. The sequenced sample consisted of thymocytes. The DNA is TGTGCCAGCAGCGTAGGGGACAAATGGGGAAGGAACACTGAAGCTTTCTTT. It encodes CASSVGDKWGRNTEAFF.